This entry features one T cell receptor beta chain sequence. What it binds is unknown. This sample was included in a study of cytomegalovirus exposure and HLA in healthy donors. Study-wide results and caveats: Analysis performed later showed TCR beta chains linked to HLA being more clonally expanded than equally common others. Certain sequence variants were highly shared and formed a cluster, and this cluster was likely a sequencing artifact. A later analysis reportedly found that, within productive TCRs, an Asian-associated ancestry cluster had fewer N-insertions than the mean observed across the roughly 630 donors.

Both 60 Vbeta primers and 13 Jbeta primers went into the PCR. Assay used: immunoSEQ multiplex PCR; TCRdb lists only in-frame clones, some missing. The sample gives roughly 160,000 clones, roughly four fifths of which show up once; over 1.3% is in the top ten. V lost 3 bases and J lost 0, with 12 bases in between. Germline assignment: CDR1 SGHKS and CDR2 YYEKEE (reference sequence). This CDR3 has 15 residues. V usage is TRBV5-5 and J usage is TRBJ1-2; D remains unclear. Sequencing used PBMCs. This TCR derives from a man aged 55-75 years in good health and CMV-seronegative. In DNA, the CDR3 is TGTGCCAGCAGCTCGCCAATTCTAGCTAACTATGGCTACACCTTC. It encodes CASSSPILANYGYTF.